The source of this T cell receptor (beta chain) is a study of regulatory T cells in long-lasting Graves disease. This clonotype was seen repeatedly, ten times or more. Assembly of TCR beta libraries relied on iRepertoire HTBI primers together with Arm-PCR of CDR3 regions. Using its own MiXCR run on the multiplex PCR reads, TCRdb lists one record per CDR3 protein. The data show 680,000 or so distinct CDR3 sequences, with approximately 15% seen just once and 15% to 20% held by the top ten. The time point is: newly diagnosed GD, antithyroid drugs for less than 3 months. The TCR library was prepared using RNA isolated from PBMCs. Germline CDR1 is DFQATT and CDR2 is SNEGSKA (reference sequence). This CDR3 contains 13 residues. Trimming shortened V by 5 bases and J by 1 base, and 11 bases separated the two germline ends. In addition, the sample was reused for a study of T cells in Graves' hyperthyroidism and ophthalmopathy. That work adds: Uncontrolled infection, other autoimmune disease, pregnancy and lactation each barred patients from inclusion.

The chain is built from TRBV20-1 and TRBJ1-1; D perhaps matches TRBD1 (5 bases). The sample here was peripheral blood mononuclear cells (PBMCs), taken at new diagnosis, from a patient treated with antithyroid drugs. This receptor was identified in a woman in her twenties or thirties with Graves disease. The CDR3 loop is CSALRGGNTEAFF. CDR3 bases: TGCAGTGCTCTCCGGGGGGGGAACACTGAAGCTTTCTTT.